This TCR beta chain was sequenced during a study of identical twins. TCRdb re-derived calls from the 5' RACE reads in MiXCR, one entry per CDR3 protein. The table shows approximately 700,000 distinct CDR3 sequences, with roughly 6% occurring only once. This clonotype was counted at least ten times. Its antigen is as yet unknown. General study results and limits: Zero-insertion findings could be partly confounded by invariant cells (MAIT and iNKT cells).

The V segment lost 5 bases and the J segment 6 bases; nucleotides outside the gene matches: 7. This CDR3 region has 15 residues. Germline V gives CDR1 SGHTA, CDR2 FQGNSA. The receptor was derived from a man aged 18-30 years in good health. The chain couples TRBV7-2 to TRBJ2-1, with 10 nucleotides matching TRBD2. The specimen was naive T cells sorted from blood. The CDR3 protein is CASSQPGTSANEQFF. The CDR3 bases are TGTGCCAGCAGCCAACCCGGGACTAGCGCCAATGAGCAGTTCTTC.